Below are 15 T cell receptor beta chains sequenced from a single sample in a study of graft-versus-host responses after intestinal transplantation. No antigens are known for them. Clones were sequenced by immunoSEQ multiplex PCR, and TCRdb holds only the in-frame ones, with some missing. The sample holds 80,000 to 100,000 clones, about 89% seen once. Specimen: unstimulated CD4+ T cells sorted from spleen or lymph node cells, collected before intestinal transplant. The receptors here all came from a human donor who received an intestinal transplant.

The rearrangement uses TRBV19 and TRBJ1-6; no reliable D call. V was clipped by 5 bases and J by 9 bases, with 14 bases between them. There are 14 residues in the CDR3. Looked up from germline, CDR1 is LNHDA and CDR2 is SQIVND (reference sequence). In DNA, the CDR3 is TGTGCCAGTAGTGACGCCGGACTCCCTTCACCCCTCCACTTT. Residues: CASSDAGLPSPLHF.

V is TRBV4-1 and J is TRBJ1-3, with a possible D match to TRBD1 (5 bases). V dropped 5 bases and J dropped 4 bases, with 12 bases sitting between them. There are 14 residues in the CDR3. Germline loops: CDR1 MGHRA, CDR2 YSYEKL. The CDR3 here is CASSYQGSGNTIYF. CDR3 bases: TGCGCCAGCAGCTACCAGGGTTCAGGAAACACCATATATTTT.

In its sample, this clone was seen once. The V call is TRBV27, the J call TRBJ2-1; 7 nucleotides agree with TRBD2. The CDR3 consists of 16 residues. After removal of 2 bases from V and 5 bases from J, the junction contained 9 bases not matched to a gene. Germline assignment: CDR1 MNHEY and CDR2 SMNVEV (reference sequence). The chain's CDR3 is CASSLSGVWDDNEQFF. The CDR3 DNA is TGTGCCAGCAGTTTAAGCGGGGTTTGGGATGACAATGAGCAGTTCTTC.

This chain links TRBV28 with TRBJ2-7; 7 nucleotides align to TRBD1. Trimming took 4 bases from V and 6 from J; bases not matched to a gene: 15. Germline V gives CDR1 MDHEN, CDR2 SYDVKM. The CDR3 sequence is 16 residues long. CDR3 region: CASSSWTGGLILEQYF. DNA of the CDR3: TGTGCCAGCAGTTCCTGGACAGGAGGTTTAATCCTCGAGCAGTACTTC. Together with reference TRBV28 and TRBJ2-7, the CDR3 gives the full variable domain: DVKVTQSSRYLVKRTGEKVFLECVQDMDHENMFWYRQDPGLGLRLIYFSYDVKMKEKGDIPEGYSVSREKKERFSLILESASTNQTSMYLCASSSWTGGLILEQYFGPGTRLTVT.

V is TRBV11-2 and J is TRBJ2-2, with D perhaps TRBD1 (5 bases). The CDR3 contains 15 residues. In germline, CDR1 is SGHAT, CDR2 FQNNGV. V was shortened by 3 bases and J by 5 bases, with 13 bases between the two germline ends. The CDR3 is CASSFQGFGTGELFF. The CDR3 DNA reads as TGTGCCAGCAGCTTCCAGGGTTTTGGTACCGGGGAGCTGTTTTTT.

The V gene is TRBV9, the J gene TRBJ1-1; D ambiguous. The V and J ends lost 0 bases and 1 base respectively, with 4 bases between them. Germline-derived CDR1 and CDR2 are SGDLS and YYNGEE. This CDR3 is 13 amino acids long. DNA for the CDR3: TGTGCCAGCAGCGTAGCGGGGAACACTGAAGCTTTCTTT. This gives the protein CASSVAGNTEAFF.

This chain joins TRBV27 and TRBJ2-7; 8 bases fit TRBD1. CDR1 is MNHEY and CDR2 is SMNVEV in the germline V gene (reference sequence). Trimming removed 7 bases from V and 6 bases from J; junction bases left unmatched: 5. This CDR3 has 12 residues. The CDR3 is CASTQQGGEQYF. The CDR3 region has the DNA TGTGCCAGCACCCAACAGGGGGGCGAGCAGTACTTC.

This clone was picked up one time. The chain has TRBV6-5 and TRBJ2-1; 10 bases fit TRBD1. The germline V gene encodes CDR1 MNHEY and CDR2 SVGAGI. There are 15 residues in the CDR3. V lost 6 bases, J lost 9 bases, and 11 bases stayed unmatched. The CDR3 region is CASRLTGTGEGEQFF. The DNA of the CDR3 is TGTGCCAGCAGACTCACCGGGACAGGGGAGGGTGAGCAGTTCTTC.

The rearrangement uses TRBV2 and TRBJ1-1; D unresolved. The V gene's germline CDR1 is SNHLY and CDR2 FYNNEI. V was trimmed by 6 bases and J by 4 bases, leaving 12 bases between them. The CDR3 spans 13 residues. The chain's CDR3 is CASSESETTEAFF. CDR3 DNA: TGTGCCAGCAGCGAATCGGAGACCACTGAAGCTTTCTTT.

This clone was found a few times. The CDR3 region is CASSIDLGLYGYTF. CDR3 in DNA: TGTGCCAGTAGTATAGATCTAGGTCTCTATGGCTACACCTTC. This sequence joins TRBV19 and TRBJ1-2, with D unclear. The germline V and J ends were trimmed by 0 bases and 4 bases, with 9 bases remaining between them. This CDR3 has 14 amino acids. CDR1 and CDR2 (germline): LNHDA, SQIVND (reference sequence). Variable domain in full (rest from reference TRBV19 and TRBJ1-2): DGGITQSPKYLFRKEGQNVTLSCEQNLNHDAMYWYRQDPGQGLRLIYYSQIVNDFQKGDIAEGYSVSREKKESFPLTVTSAQKNPTAFYLCASSIDLGLYGYTFGSGTRLTVV.

The genes are TRBV5-1 and TRBJ2-3; 7 nucleotides align to TRBD1. Germline-derived CDR1 and CDR2 are SGHRS and YFSETQ. V lost 4 bases, J lost 2 bases, and 4 bases stayed unmatched. CDR3 length equals 14 residues. CDR3 residues: CASSMGQFTDTQYF. In DNA form, the CDR3 reads TGCGCCAGCAGCATGGGACAGTTCACAGATACGCAGTATTTT. Filled out from reference TRBV5-1 and TRBJ2-3, the complete variable domain reads KAGVTQTPRYLIKTRGQQVTLSCSPISGHRSVSWYQQTPGQGLQFLFEYFSETQRNKGNFPGRFSGRQFSNSRSEMNVSTLELGDSALYLCASSMGQFTDTQYFGPGTRLTVL.

The chain uses TRBV6-1 and TRBJ1-2; D ambiguous. There are 12 residues in the CDR3. The V end lost 2 bases, the J end lost 4 bases, and 5 bases lay between the germline ends. CDR1 is MNHNS, CDR2 SASEGT, per germline. The DNA for the CDR3 is TGTGCCAGCAGTGAACGGTTCTATGGCTACACCTTC. Encoded protein: CASSERFYGYTF.

This clone was recorded only once. V gene TRBV5-1 combines with J gene TRBJ2-7, with 10 bases that match TRBD2. Germline V lookup: CDR1 SGHRS, CDR2 YFSETQ. The CDR3 runs 14 residues. Trimming took 4 bases from V and 3 from J; bases not matched to a gene: 4. CDR3 DNA: TGCGCCAGCAGCAGGACTAGCGGCATCTACGAGCAGTACTTC. The encoded protein is CASSRTSGIYEQYF.

The gene calls are TRBV2 and TRBJ2-5; 11 bases map to TRBD2. Germline assignment: CDR1 SNHLY and CDR2 FYNNEI. V lost 4 bases and J lost 3; bases outside the gene matches: 1. CDR3 size: 14 residues. In DNA form, the CDR3 reads TGTGCCAGCAGTGTGGGACTAGCGGAAGAGACCCAGTACTTC. Translation: CASSVGLAEETQYF.

The rearrangement uses TRBV6-4 and TRBJ1-1; D unclear. Germline assignment: CDR1 MRHNA and CDR2 SNTAGT. The CDR3 has 15 residues. V lost 6 bases to trimming and J lost 1 base, with 15 bases between them. Here the CDR3 reads CASREQPLSNTEAFF. CDR3 in DNA: TGTGCCAGCAGGGAACAGCCCCTCTCGAACACTGAAGCTTTCTTT.